Each of the 9 T cell receptor beta chains below was sequenced from the same sample in a study of cytomegalovirus exposure and HLA in healthy donors. PCR primers comprised 60 Vbeta and 13 Jbeta primers. The table came from immunoSEQ multiplex PCR; TCRdb's copy has only in-frame clones and leaves some out. Of about 180,000 clones listed, 75% are singletons. The material sequenced was PBMCs. All receptors derive from a male donor in good health and CMV-seronegative.

The chain couples TRBV7-9 to TRBJ2-5; D is ambiguous. With 11 bases removed from V and 1 base from J, the gap between germline ends came to 8 bases. Looked up from germline, CDR1 is SEHNR and CDR2 is FQNEAQ (reference sequence). The CDR3 sequence is 11 residues long. CDR3 residues: CACEVQETQYF. Here the CDR3 DNA reads TGTGCCTGCGAGGTCCAAGAGACCCAGTACTTC. The full variable domain, completed using reference TRBV7-9 and TRBJ2-5, is DTGVSQNPRHKITKRGQNVTFRCDPISEHNRLYWYRQTLGQGPEFLTYFQNEAQLEKSRLLSDRFSAERPKGSFSTLEIQRTEQGDSAMYLCACEVQETQYFGPGTRLLVL.

This chain joins TRBV11-2 and TRBJ1-4, with 8 bases aligning to TRBD1. There are 13 residues in the CDR3. Trimming cost V 1 base and J 8 bases; bases outside gene matches: 0. Germline loops: CDR1 SGHAT, CDR2 FQNNGV. The CDR3 DNA follows: TGTGCCAGCAGCTTAGGACAGGGGGAAAAACTGTTTTTT. This codes for CASSLGQGEKLFF.

V usage is TRBV19 and J usage is TRBJ1-5; D is ambiguous. V lost 7 bases and J lost 7, with 14 bases in between. The germline CDR1 and CDR2 sequences are LNHDA and SQIVND (reference sequence). The CDR3 consists of 13 residues. CDR3 sequence reads: CASNGPGTQPQHF. The CDR3 DNA reads TGTGCCAGTAATGGTCCGGGAACCCAGCCCCAGCATTTT. The entire variable domain, with the rest obtained from reference TRBV19 and TRBJ1-5, is as follows: DGGITQSPKYLFRKEGQNVTLSCEQNLNHDAMYWYRQDPGQGLRLIYYSQIVNDFQKGDIAEGYSVSREKKESFPLTVTSAQKNPTAFYLCASNGPGTQPQHFGDGTRLSIL.

The rearrangement links TRBV6-5 to TRBJ1-1; possibly TRBD1 for D (5 bases). The germline V gene has CDR1 MNHEY and CDR2 SVGAGI. The V end lost 6 bases, the J end lost 7 bases, and 21 bases lay between the germline ends. This CDR3 is 15 amino acids long. The CDR3 spells CASSPRAGERGEAFF. DNA for the CDR3: TGTGCCAGCAGCCCAAGGGCGGGGGAAAGGGGTGAAGCTTTCTTT.

This clone has a handful of counts. This chain links TRBV28 with TRBJ2-3; D uncertain. Per the germline V gene, CDR1 is MDHEN and CDR2 is SYDVKM. The CDR3 runs 11 residues. With 3 bases removed from V and 6 bases from J, the gap between germline ends came to 4 bases. The CDR3 DNA is TGTGCCAGCAGTTTCTCGGATACGCAGTATTTT. As protein: CASSFSDTQYF.

This clone was picked up one time. V usage is TRBV28 and J usage is TRBJ2-1; 7 bases agree with TRBD2. The germline CDR1 and CDR2 sequences are MDHEN and SYDVKM. V lost 6 bases and J lost 2; bases outside the gene matches: 7. The CDR3 contains 15 residues. This CDR3 is CASRTSLPPYNEQFF. CDR3 nucleotides: TGTGCCAGCAGGACTAGCTTACCGCCCTACAATGAGCAGTTCTTC.

About this clone itself: Other DNA sequences in this sample translate to the same CDR3. The chain carries TRBV28 and TRBJ2-7; unclear D gene. CDR1 and CDR2 from the germline V gene are MDHEN and SYDVKM. Trimming removed 4 bases at V and 0 bases at J, with 4 bases between. This CDR3 spans 12 amino acids. CDR3 nucleotide sequence: TGTGCCAGCAGTTCCAGCTCCTACGAGCAGTACTTC. Protein product: CASSSSSYEQYF.

This clone appeared once. The V and J genes are TRBV19 and TRBJ1-5; TRBD1 matches 9 bases. Trimming at V came to 6 bases and at J to 4 bases, leaving 4 bases not matched to a gene. Germline V gene sequence: CDR1 LNHDA, CDR2 SQIVND (reference sequence). The CDR3 is 14 residues long. In DNA, the CDR3 is TGTGCCAGTAGCTACAGGGGGCAAAATCAGCCCCAGCATTTT. Protein product: CASSYRGQNQPQHF.

A few counts support this clone. The rearrangement joins TRBV5-8 to TRBJ1-5; TRBD1 matches at 9 bases. Germline assignment: CDR1 SGHTS and CDR2 YDEGEE. The CDR3 consists of 16 residues. With V trimmed by 2 bases and J by 6 bases, 9 bases remained unmatched. Here the CDR3 DNA reads TGTGCCAGCAGCTTCCGCCGGGACAGGGCTCCTCAGCCCCAGCATTTT. Translation gives CASSFRRDRAPQPQHF.